The 18 T cell receptor beta chains below all came from one sample that was sequenced in a study of blood T cell repertoires in COVID-19. The repertoire was sequenced with immunoSEQ multiplex PCR; TCRdb's copy has only in-frame clones and lacks some. The top ten clones hold more than 4% of a sample with fewer than 130,000 clones, 70% to 90% of them seen once. Material: peripheral blood. The origin of the receptors is a human donor in a cohort sampled during active COVID-19.

J is TRBJ2-3 and V is TRBV5-1; 9 bases fit TRBD2. In germline, CDR1 is SGHRS, CDR2 YFSETQ. This CDR3 comprises 17 residues. Trimming cost V 2 bases and J 0 bases; bases outside gene matches: 7. CDR3 in DNA: TGCGCCAGCAGCTTAAGAACGACTAGCGGAAGCACAGATACGCAGTATTTT. This gives the protein CASSLRTTSGSTDTQYF. The complete variable domain, with remaining parts taken from reference TRBV5-1 and TRBJ2-3, reads KAGVTQTPRYLIKTRGQQVTLSCSPISGHRSVSWYQQTPGQGLQFLFEYFSETQRNKGNFPGRFSGRQFSNSRSEMNVSTLELGDSALYLCASSLRTTSGSTDTQYFGPGTRLTVL.

The chain links TRBV3-1 (or the pseudogene TRBV3-2) to TRBJ2-1, with TRBD1 matching over 9 bases. CDR1 is LGHDT and CDR2 is YNNKEL in the germline V gene (reference sequence). CDR3 length equals 15 residues. V shed 4 bases, J shed 9 bases, and the junction held 10 bases outside the gene matches. As DNA, the CDR3 is TGTGCCAGCAGCCCCACAGGGGGCTTTTTCGGTGAGCAGTTCTTC. Amino acids: CASSPTGGFFGEQFF.

The chain recombines TRBV19 with TRBJ1-5, with 7 bases lining up with TRBD1. Germline CDR1 reads LNHDA; CDR2 reads SQIVND (reference sequence). The J segment lost 7 bases and the V segment lost 1 base, leaving 10 bases of the junction unmatched. The length of the CDR3 is 16 residues. The CDR3 coding sequence is TGTGCCAGTAGTATAGGAGGGGGCGCGGGCTCCCAGCCCCAGCATTTT. It yields the protein CASSIGGGAGSQPQHF.

The V gene is TRBV7-3, the J gene TRBJ2-6; the D gene is possibly TRBD2 (5 bases). Germline-derived CDR1 and CDR2 are SGHTA and FQGTGA. The germline V and J ends were trimmed by 1 base and 3 bases, with 25 bases remaining between them. The CDR3 contains 21 residues. The CDR3 coding sequence is TGTGCCAGCAGCTTAATAGCCAGCCGAACCGGGATAGGCGGTGGGGCCAACGTCCTGACTTTC. Translating it yields CASSLIASRTGIGGGANVLTF.

The V and J genes are TRBV18 and TRBJ2-3; the match to TRBD1 covers 7 bases. Germline CDR1 KGHSH, CDR2 LQKENI. CDR3 length equals 15 residues. V shed 3 bases, J shed 4 bases, and the junction held 7 bases outside the gene matches. The CDR3 DNA is TGTGCCAGCTCACCCGACAGGGTAACTGCAGATACGCAGTATTTT. This sequence encodes CASSPDRVTADTQYF.

This clone was observed a handful of times. The rearrangement links TRBV28 to TRBJ1-1; unclear D gene. Trimming took 2 bases from V and 1 from J, leaving 5 bases between them. Looked up from germline, CDR1 is MDHEN and CDR2 is SYDVKM. This CDR3 has 13 residues. This chain's CDR3 is CASSLGPNTEAFF. DNA of the CDR3: TGTGCCAGCAGTTTAGGGCCGAACACTGAAGCTTTCTTT.

J is TRBJ1-5 and V is TRBV7-2, with 9 positions matching TRBD1. CDR1 is SGHTA and CDR2 is FQGNSA in the germline V gene. V trimming: 5 bases; J trimming: 7 bases; junction bases outside the gene matches: 9. The CDR3 is 15 amino acids. CDR3 protein: CASSPAQGARQPQHF. The CDR3 nucleotides are TGTGCCAGCAGCCCGGCACAGGGGGCAAGACAGCCCCAGCATTTT.

The J gene is TRBJ2-7, the V gene TRBV28; D might be TRBD1 (6 bases). The V end lost 7 bases, the J end lost 3 bases, and 13 bases lay between the germline ends. CDR3 size: 13 residues. Looked up from germline, CDR1 is MDHEN and CDR2 is SYDVKM. This CDR3 is CASTTLDSYEQYF. The CDR3 nucleotides are TGTGCCAGCACTACCCTGGACAGCTACGAGCAGTACTTC.

The V gene is TRBV7-3, the J gene TRBJ2-1; D gene ambiguous. V was trimmed by 2 bases and J by 6 bases, leaving 11 bases between them. This CDR3 has 14 amino acids. Per germline, CDR1 SGHTA and CDR2 FQGTGA. As DNA, the CDR3 is TGTGCCAGCAGCTTAGGTGTTTCAGGCAATGAGCAGTTCTTC. Protein sequence: CASSLGVSGNEQFF.

As DNA, the CDR3 is TGTGCCACCAGCCGGAGCTCCTACAATGAGCAGTTCTTC. Its translation is CATSRSSYNEQFF. The genes are TRBV15 and TRBJ2-1; no reliable D call. Trimming stripped 5 bases from V and 0 bases from J, with 5 bases between. Per germline, CDR1 LNHNV and CDR2 YYDKDF (reference sequence). This CDR3 is 13 amino acids long.

The chain employs TRBV7-9 and TRBJ2-2; 10 bases are a match to TRBD2. V trimming: 0 bases; J trimming: 7 bases; junction bases outside the gene matches: 5. This CDR3 has 16 amino acids. The germline gives CDR1 SEHNR, CDR2 FQNEAQ (reference sequence). The CDR3 region has the DNA TGTGCCAGCAGCTTAGCAGCGGGGGGGCCGATCGGGGAGCTGTTTTTT. Amino acid sequence: CASSLAAGGPIGELFF.

The chain couples TRBV27 to TRBJ1-2; no clear D gene. CDR1 MNHEY and CDR2 SMNVEV come from the germline V gene (reference sequence). The CDR3 length is 16 residues. Trimming shortened V by 4 bases and J by 8 bases, and 23 bases separated the two germline ends. CDR3 bases: TGTGCCAGCAGTTCCAATATACACAGTCGAAAAGGAGGCTACACCTTC. It specifies CASSSNIHSRKGGYTF.

V gene TRBV18 combines with J gene TRBJ2-3, with TRBD1 identical over 12 bases. The CDR3 consists of 16 residues. Looked up from germline, CDR1 is KGHSH and CDR2 is LQKENI. V dropped 2 bases and J dropped 4; count of bases not matched to a gene: 4. Here the CDR3 reads CASSPNRDRGPDTQYF. In nucleotides, the CDR3 is TGTGCCAGCTCACCAAACCGGGACAGGGGGCCAGATACGCAGTATTTT.

The rearrangement links TRBV19 to TRBJ1-1; 8 bases are shared with TRBD1. V was pared by 5 bases and J by 0 bases, with 5 bases of the junction left unmatched. This CDR3 is built from 15 residues. Germline loops: CDR1 LNHDA, CDR2 SQIVND (reference sequence). The CDR3 DNA reads as TGTGCCAGTAGTGCACAGGGGGTCCTGAACACTGAAGCTTTCTTT. Translation gives CASSAQGVLNTEAFF.

The rearrangement joins TRBV27 to TRBJ1-1; 10 bases agree with TRBD1. Germline V gene lookup returns CDR1 MNHEY and CDR2 SMNVEV (reference sequence). The CDR3 runs 16 residues. J lost 4 bases, V lost 2 bases, and 7 bases had no gene match. The CDR3: CASSLRTGGTSTEAFF. The CDR3 DNA is TGTGCCAGCAGTTTAAGGACAGGGGGTACCAGCACTGAAGCTTTCTTT.

This chain connects TRBV11-2 to TRBJ1-6; D gene unclear. Looked up from germline, CDR1 is SGHAT and CDR2 is FQNNGV. This CDR3 contains 16 residues. V was clipped by 1 base and J by 0 bases, with 7 bases between them. The CDR3, as DNA: TGTGCCAGCAGCTTAGGAGCTAGCTCCTATAATTCACCCCTCCACTTT. Translated: CASSLGASSYNSPLHF.

V gene TRBV19 combines with J gene TRBJ1-3; weak D call: TRBD1 (6 bases). The V gene's germline CDR1 is LNHDA and CDR2 SQIVND (reference sequence). Trimming stripped 7 bases from V and 0 bases from J, with 22 bases between. The CDR3 contains 18 residues. CDR3 sequence reads: CASIRSVGQGPSGNTIYF. The CDR3 nucleotides are TGTGCCAGTATTCGATCCGTTGGGCAGGGGCCCTCTGGAAACACCATATATTTT.

This chain connects TRBV19 to TRBJ2-2, with D possibly matching TRBD1 (6 bases). The CDR3 consists of 14 residues. Germline loops: CDR1 LNHDA, CDR2 SQIVND (reference sequence). Trimming shortened V by 7 bases and J by 6 bases, and 15 bases separated the two germline ends. The CDR3 DNA reads as TGTGCCAGTACCGCCGTACAGGGTCCCGGGGAGCTGTTTTTT. Translation: CASTAVQGPGELFF.